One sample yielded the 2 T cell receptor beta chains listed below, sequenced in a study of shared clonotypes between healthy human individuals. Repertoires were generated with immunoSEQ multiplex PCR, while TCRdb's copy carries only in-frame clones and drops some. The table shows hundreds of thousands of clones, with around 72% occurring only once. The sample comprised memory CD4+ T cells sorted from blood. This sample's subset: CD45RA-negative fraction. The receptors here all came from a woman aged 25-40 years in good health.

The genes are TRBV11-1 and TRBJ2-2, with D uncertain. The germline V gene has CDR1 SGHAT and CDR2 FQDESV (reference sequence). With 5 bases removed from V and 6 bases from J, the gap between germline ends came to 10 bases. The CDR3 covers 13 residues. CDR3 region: CASSPANSGELFF. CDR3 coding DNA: TGTGCCAGCAGCCCGGCTAATTCCGGGGAGCTGTTTTTT.

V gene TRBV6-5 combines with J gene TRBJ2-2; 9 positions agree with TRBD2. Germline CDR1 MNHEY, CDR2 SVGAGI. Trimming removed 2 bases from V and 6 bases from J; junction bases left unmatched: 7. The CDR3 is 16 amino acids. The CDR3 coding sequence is TGTGCCAGCAGTTACGATAGATTAGCGGGAGCCGGGGAGCTGTTTTTT. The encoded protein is CASSYDRLAGAGELFF.